The next 17 T cell receptor beta chains were all read from a single sample in a study of graft-versus-host responses after intestinal transplantation. Their cognate antigens are unknown. Profiling relied on immunoSEQ multiplex PCR, and the TCRdb table lists in-frame clones only, not all of them. Of about 100,000 clones in the sample, under 95% were seen once. Sample: unstimulated CD8+ T cells sorted from spleen or lymph node cells, taken before intestinal transplant. Receptor source: a human donor who received an intestinal transplant.

V and J are TRBV5-6 and TRBJ2-7, with 8 bases aligning to TRBD2. Per germline, CDR1 SGHDT and CDR2 YYEEEE. CDR3 length: 19 amino acids. J lost 0 bases, V lost 0 bases, and 14 bases had no gene match. The CDR3: CASSLVGASGSLISYEQYF. CDR3 in DNA: TGTGCCAGCAGCTTGGTAGGGGCTAGCGGGTCTCTTATCTCCTACGAGCAGTACTTC.

The J gene is TRBJ2-2, the V gene TRBV30, with D perhaps TRBD1 or TRBD2 (6 bases each). Between the trimmed V and J ends, which lost 2 bases and 5 bases, there was a span of 12 bases. Germline V gives CDR1 GTSNPN, CDR2 SVGIG (reference sequence). The CDR3 is 14 amino acids. In DNA, the CDR3 is TGTGCCTGGAGTTTCCAGGGGAGGACCGGGGAGCTGTTTTTT. This encodes CAWSFQGRTGELFF.

The V and J genes are TRBV6-5 and TRBJ2-3; D ambiguous. V gave up 9 bases and J gave up 9 bases, with 4 bases separating them. The V gene's germline CDR1 is MNHEY and CDR2 SVGAGI. CDR3 length: 8 residues. CDR3 nucleotides: TGTGCCAGAATGACGCAGTATTTT. It yields the protein CARMTQYF.

This chain connects TRBV29-1 to TRBJ1-6; no definite D call. Trimming left V 7 bases short and J 0 bases short, with 19 bases between. CDR1 is SQVTM and CDR2 is ANQGSEA in the germline V gene. The CDR3 has 17 amino acids. DNA for the CDR3: TGCAGCGCCACCGGGCAGGACCCTAGCTCCTATAATTCACCCCTCCACTTT. It yields the protein CSATGQDPSSYNSPLHF. Looking up the rest from reference TRBV29-1 and TRBJ1-6 gives the full variable domain: SAVISQKPSRDICQRGTSLTIQCQVDSQVTMMFWYRQQPGQSLTLIATANQGSEATYESGFVIDKFPISRPNLTFSTLTVSNMSPEDSSIYLCSATGQDPSSYNSPLHFGNGTRLTVT.

This clone showed up just once. V usage is TRBV28 and J usage is TRBJ1-5, with TRBD1 identical over 7 bases. Germline CDR1 is MDHEN and CDR2 is SYDVKM. V shed 6 bases, J shed 4 bases, and the junction held 6 bases outside the gene matches. The CDR3 runs 14 residues. The CDR3 loop reads CASSPPQGNQPQHF. CDR3 nucleotide sequence: TGTGCCAGCAGCCCCCCACAGGGGAATCAGCCCCAGCATTTT.

This chain connects TRBV4-1 to TRBJ2-4; maybe TRBD2 (6 bases). Trimming took off 2 bases at V and 0 bases at J, with 17 bases between the two ends. In germline, CDR1 is MGHRA, CDR2 YSYEKL. The CDR3 totals 18 residues. Here the CDR3 reads CASSQSGLTSLAKNIQYF. The DNA of the CDR3 is TGCGCCAGCAGCCAATCGGGACTTACCTCACTAGCCAAAAACATTCAGTACTTC.

The chain carries TRBV7-6 and TRBJ1-1, with a possible D match to TRBD1 (5 bases). The CDR3 is made up of 14 amino acids. Between the trimmed V and J ends, which lost 5 bases and 3 bases, there was a span of 13 bases. CDR1 is SGHVS, CDR2 FNYEAQ, per germline. In nucleotides, the CDR3 is TGTGCCAGCAGCGCCTGGGGGGAGGACACTGAAGCTTTCTTT. As protein: CASSAWGEDTEAFF.

The chain employs TRBV5-5 and TRBJ2-5, with D possibly matching TRBD2 (5 bases). The germline V gene has CDR1 SGHKS and CDR2 YYEKEE (reference sequence). Trimming took 0 bases from V and 4 from J, leaving 13 bases between them. The CDR3 totals 15 residues. The CDR3 sequence: CASSLESGEGETQYF. The CDR3 region has the DNA TGTGCCAGCAGCTTGGAATCCGGGGAAGGAGAGACCCAGTACTTC.

Notes on this clone: A junction boundary mismatches the germline segment, possibly from a read error. Other nucleotide sequences in the sample specify the same CDR3. The V call is TRBV5-4, the J call TRBJ1-2, with 12 bases lining up with TRBD1. The CDR3 consists of 16 residues. CDR1 is SGHNT and CDR2 is YYREEE in the germline V gene (reference sequence). The chain's CDR3 is CASSLFLGTGGRGYTF. The CDR3 DNA sequence: TGTGCCAGCAGCTTGTTTCTCGGGACAGGGGGCAGAGGCTACACCTTT.

In DNA, the CDR3 is TGTGCCAGCAGTTTGCTAGGGGTTCCCACAGATACGCAGTATTTT. It specifies CASSLLGVPTDTQYF. The chain couples TRBV28 to TRBJ2-3; TRBD1 might be the D (5 bases). The CDR3 runs 15 residues. Between the trimmed V and J ends, which lost 3 bases and 2 bases, there was a span of 12 bases. CDR1 and CDR2 from the germline V gene are MDHEN and SYDVKM.

The rearrangement links TRBV7-9 to TRBJ1-5, with 7 positions matching TRBD1. V gave up 9 bases and J gave up 6 bases; unmatched junction bases: 8. The CDR3 sequence is 13 residues long. Per germline, CDR1 SEHNR and CDR2 FQNEAQ (reference sequence). CDR3 residues: CASGLGGFQPQHF. CDR3 DNA: TGTGCCAGTGGATTAGGGGGCTTTCAGCCCCAGCATTTT.

The gene calls are TRBV7-9 and TRBJ2-7, with a tentative D call TRBD1 (6 bases). The CDR3 consists of 15 residues. V dropped 5 bases and J dropped 3 bases, with 17 bases sitting between them. The germline CDR1 and CDR2 sequences are SEHNR and FQNEAQ (reference sequence). The CDR3 DNA follows: TGTGCCAGCAGCATCACATCAGGACAGAACTACGAGCAGTACTTC. Translation: CASSITSGQNYEQYF.

The V and J genes are TRBV6-5 and TRBJ2-7, with D possibly TRBD1 on 6 matching bases. V shed 8 bases and J shed 1 base, with 12 bases lying between them. The CDR3 covers 13 residues. Germline V gives CDR1 MNHEY, CDR2 SVGAGI. The CDR3 DNA reads as TGTGCCAGCCACTCACAGGGATCCTACGAGCAGTACTTC. It is translated as CASHSQGSYEQYF.

This chain connects TRBV2 to TRBJ2-5, with 7 bases that match TRBD2. This CDR3 contains 15 residues. The V gene end was trimmed by 0 bases and the J gene end by 5 bases; junction bases not matched to a gene: 6. The germline CDR1 and CDR2 sequences are SNHLY and FYNNEI. CDR3 sequence reads: CASSEARRGLETQYF. CDR3 DNA: TGTGCCAGCAGTGAAGCGCGGCGGGGGTTGGAGACCCAGTACTTC.

The V gene is TRBV28, the J gene TRBJ2-7; 9 positions match TRBD1. Germline V gene sequence: CDR1 MDHEN, CDR2 SYDVKM. This CDR3 has 15 amino acids. Trimming removed 5 bases from V and 2 bases from J; junction bases left unmatched: 7. CDR3 DNA sequence: TGTGCCAGCAGTCTACGACAGGGGGTACCCTACGAGCAGTACTTC. It codes for CASSLRQGVPYEQYF.

The chain uses TRBV6-1 and TRBJ2-7; D gene unclear. Trimming shortened V by 3 bases and J by 2 bases, and 11 bases separated the two germline ends. The germline V gene encodes CDR1 MNHNS and CDR2 SASEGT. This CDR3 is built from 14 residues. CDR3 sequence reads: CASSDPGPAYEQYF. CDR3 nucleotide sequence: TGTGCCAGCAGTGACCCCGGGCCGGCCTACGAGCAGTACTTC.

This clone was found once. The chain couples TRBV2 to TRBJ2-2; TRBD2 might be the D (6 bases). The CDR3 has 15 amino acids. CDR1 and CDR2 from the germline V gene are SNHLY and FYNNEI. V was clipped by 6 bases and J by 3 bases, with 14 bases between them. In DNA, the CDR3 is TGTGCCAGCAGAACCTCCGGGGGTCACACCGGGGAGCTGTTTTTT. It translates to CASRTSGGHTGELFF.